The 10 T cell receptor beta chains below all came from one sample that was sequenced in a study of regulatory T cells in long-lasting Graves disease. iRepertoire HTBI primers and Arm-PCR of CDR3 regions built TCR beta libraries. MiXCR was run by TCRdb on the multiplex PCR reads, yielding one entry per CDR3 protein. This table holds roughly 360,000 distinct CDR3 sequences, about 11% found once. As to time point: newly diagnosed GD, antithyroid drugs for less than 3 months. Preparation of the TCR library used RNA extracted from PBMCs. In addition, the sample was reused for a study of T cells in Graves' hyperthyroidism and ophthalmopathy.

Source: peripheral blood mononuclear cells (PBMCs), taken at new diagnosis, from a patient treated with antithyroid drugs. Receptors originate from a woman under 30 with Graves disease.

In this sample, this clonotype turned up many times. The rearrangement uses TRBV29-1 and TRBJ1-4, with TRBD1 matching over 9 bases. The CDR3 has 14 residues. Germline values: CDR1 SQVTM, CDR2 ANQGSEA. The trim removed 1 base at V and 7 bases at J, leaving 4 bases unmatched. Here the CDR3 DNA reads TGCAGCGTTGAAGCCGGGACAGGGCTTGAAAAACTGTTTTTT. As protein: CSVEAGTGLEKLFF.

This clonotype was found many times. As DNA, the CDR3 is TGTGCCAGCAGTCGCCGGGGCAACAATCAGCCCCAGCATTTT. This sequence encodes CASSRRGNNQPQHF. The chain joins TRBV6-1 to TRBJ1-5; D possibly corresponds to TRBD1 (5 bases). This CDR3 region has 14 residues. In germline, CDR1 is MNHNS, CDR2 SASEGT. The V and J ends lost 5 bases and 3 bases respectively, with 11 bases between them.

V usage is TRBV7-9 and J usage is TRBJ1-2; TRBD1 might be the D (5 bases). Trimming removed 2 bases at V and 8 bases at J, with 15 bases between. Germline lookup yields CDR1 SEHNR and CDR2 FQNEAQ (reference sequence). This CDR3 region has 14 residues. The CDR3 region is CASSLFAGYNGYTF. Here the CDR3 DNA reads TGTGCCAGCAGCTTATTCGCAGGGTATAACGGCTACACCTTC.

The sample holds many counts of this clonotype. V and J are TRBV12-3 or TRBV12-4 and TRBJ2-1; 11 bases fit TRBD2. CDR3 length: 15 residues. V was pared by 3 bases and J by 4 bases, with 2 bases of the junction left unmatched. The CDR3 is CASSLTSGTYNEQFF. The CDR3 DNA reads TGTGCCAGCAGTTTGACTAGCGGGACATACAATGAGCAGTTCTTC.

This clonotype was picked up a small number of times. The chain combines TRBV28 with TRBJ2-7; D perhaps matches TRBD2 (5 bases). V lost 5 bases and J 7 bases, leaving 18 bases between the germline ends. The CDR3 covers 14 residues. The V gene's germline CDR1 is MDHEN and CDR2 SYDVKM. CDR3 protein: CASSSTGMFEEQYF. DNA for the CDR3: TGTGCCAGCAGTAGTACCGGGATGTTCGAAGAGCAGTACTTC.

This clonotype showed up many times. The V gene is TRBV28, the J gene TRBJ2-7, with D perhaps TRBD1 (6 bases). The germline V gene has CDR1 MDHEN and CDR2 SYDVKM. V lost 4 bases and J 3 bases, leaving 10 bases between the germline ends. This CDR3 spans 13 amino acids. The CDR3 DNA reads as TGTGCCAGCAGTTACGGACAGTTCTACGAGCAGTACTTC. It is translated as CASSYGQFYEQYF. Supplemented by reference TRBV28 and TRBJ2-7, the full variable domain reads DVKVTQSSRYLVKRTGEKVFLECVQDMDHENMFWYRQDPGLGLRLIYFSYDVKMKEKGDIPEGYSVSREKKERFSLILESASTNQTSMYLCASSYGQFYEQYFGPGTRLTVT.

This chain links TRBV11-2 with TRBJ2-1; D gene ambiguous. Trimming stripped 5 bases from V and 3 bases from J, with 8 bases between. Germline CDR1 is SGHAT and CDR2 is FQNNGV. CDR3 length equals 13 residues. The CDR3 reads CASSPDVYNEQFF. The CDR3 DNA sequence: TGTGCCAGCAGCCCCGATGTCTACAATGAGCAGTTCTTC.

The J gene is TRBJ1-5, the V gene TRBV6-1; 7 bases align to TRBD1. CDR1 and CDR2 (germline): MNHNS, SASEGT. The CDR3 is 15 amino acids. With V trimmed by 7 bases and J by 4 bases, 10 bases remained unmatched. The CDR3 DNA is TGTGCCAGCACCTCCAGGGGGGGCAGAAATCAGCCCCAGCATTTT. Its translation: CASTSRGGRNQPQHF.

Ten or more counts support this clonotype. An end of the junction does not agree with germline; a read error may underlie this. Here the CDR3 DNA reads TGTGCCAGCAGCGCCGGGGTTAGCTCCTACAATGAGCAGTTCTTC. This gives the protein CASSAGVSSYNEQFF. The V gene is TRBV5-1, the J gene TRBJ2-1; possible D gene TRBD2, 5 bases. Per germline, CDR1 SGHRS and CDR2 YFSETQ. The CDR3 covers 15 residues.

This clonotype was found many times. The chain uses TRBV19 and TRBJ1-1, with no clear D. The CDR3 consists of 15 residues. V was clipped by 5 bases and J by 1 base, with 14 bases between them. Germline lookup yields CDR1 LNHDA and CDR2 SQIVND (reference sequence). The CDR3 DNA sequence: TGTGCCAGTAGTCCTTGGAGCTGGGGGAACACTGAAGCTTTCTTT. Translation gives CASSPWSWGNTEAFF.